Following are 15 T cell receptor beta chains from one sample sequenced in a study of blood T cell repertoires in COVID-19. Assay: immunoSEQ multiplex PCR; the TCRdb copy retains only in-frame clones and omits some. The sample records around 300,000 clones, about 85% being singletons. Sequences were obtained from PBMCs or T cells enriched from blood (not recorded which). The origin of the receptors is a woman between 45 and 65 years old who had recovered from COVID-19.

This chain uses TRBV6-6 with TRBJ2-7; 10 nucleotides match TRBD1. The CDR3 runs 14 residues. CDR1 is MNHNY, CDR2 SVGAGI, per germline (reference sequence). V shed 0 bases, J shed 6 bases, and the junction held 2 bases outside the gene matches. The CDR3: CASSYSGQGGEQYF. The CDR3 DNA sequence: TGTGCCAGCAGTTACTCAGGACAGGGGGGCGAGCAGTACTTC.

The chain has TRBV6-5 and TRBJ1-2; possibly TRBD1 for D (5 bases). CDR1 and CDR2 (germline): MNHEY, SVGAGI. V was pared by 7 bases and J by 6 bases, with 18 bases between. The CDR3 extends over 14 amino acids. The CDR3 bases are TGTGCCAGCACGCGGGACCCCAAGTGGAATGGCTACACCTTC. It encodes CASTRDPKWNGYTF.

The J gene is TRBJ2-1, the V gene TRBV7-2; 7 bases map to TRBD2. CDR1 is SGHTA, CDR2 FQGNSA, per germline. Unmatched junction bases numbered 15, after V lost 4 bases and J lost 15 bases. The CDR3 has 14 residues. The CDR3, as DNA: TGTGCCAGCAGCTCGGAGAGAACTAGCGCCTCCCGGTTCTTC. This codes for CASSSERTSASRFF.

This chain connects TRBV4-3 to TRBJ1-1; D uncertain. V dropped 0 bases and J dropped 1 base, with 12 bases sitting between them. The CDR3 is 16 amino acids. CDR1 and CDR2 from the germline V gene are LGHNA and YSLEER. CDR3 residues: CASSQESNRRNTEAFF. Written as DNA, the CDR3 is TGCGCCAGCAGCCAAGAGTCAAACCGGAGGAACACTGAAGCTTTCTTT.

This clone showed up just a few times. This chain connects TRBV28 to TRBJ1-2; the match to TRBD1 covers 11 bases. CDR1 and CDR2 from the germline V gene are MDHEN and SYDVKM. The CDR3 is 15 residues long. V gave up 3 bases and J gave up 8 bases; unmatched junction bases: 8. In nucleotides, the CDR3 is TGTGCCAGCAGTTTTGGGGACAGGGGGTATTACGGCTACACCTTC. Its translation is CASSFGDRGYYGYTF.

The rearrangement joins TRBV20-1 to TRBJ2-1, with D unclear. Germline lookup yields CDR1 DFQATT and CDR2 SNEGSKA (reference sequence). V was cut by 0 bases and J by 8 bases, with 5 bases left in between. This CDR3 has 11 amino acids. The CDR3 DNA reads as TGCAGTGCTAGAGATAACTATGAGCAGTTCTTC. It is translated as CSARDNYEQFF.

This clone appeared a single time. The rearrangement uses TRBV6-6 and TRBJ2-1; tentatively, D is TRBD2 (6 bases). The V end was cut by 8 bases, the J end by 2 bases, with 13 bases between. The CDR3 runs to 14 residues. Germline lookup yields CDR1 MNHNY and CDR2 SVGAGI (reference sequence). CDR3 in DNA: TGTGCCAGCGATAGCGGATTTCCCTACAATGAGCAGTTCTTC. Translating it yields CASDSGFPYNEQFF.

In its sample, this clone was seen once. This chain's CDR3 is CAWSLRRSSYNSPLHF. CDR3 DNA: TGTGCCTGGAGTCTAAGGAGGAGCTCCTATAATTCACCCCTCCACTTT. The gene calls are TRBV30 and TRBJ1-6; no firm D call. CDR1 and CDR2 from the germline V gene are GTSNPN and SVGIG (reference sequence). The CDR3 consists of 16 residues. Trimming stripped 2 bases from V and 0 bases from J, with 11 bases between.

A few counts support this clone. The rearrangement links TRBV19 to TRBJ2-2; D ambiguous. Germline CDR1 reads LNHDA; CDR2 reads SQIVND (reference sequence). This CDR3 comprises 14 residues. V was cut by 7 bases and J by 1 base, with 10 bases left in between. The CDR3 DNA sequence: TGTGCCAGTACCAAAACCAGGAACACCGGGGAGCTGTTTTTT. Protein: CASTKTRNTGELFF.

The chain carries TRBV28 and TRBJ1-2, with no clear D. V was cut by 5 bases and J by 4 bases, with 11 bases left in between. This CDR3 has 13 residues. The V gene's germline CDR1 is MDHEN and CDR2 SYDVKM. The CDR3 region is CASSPASGYGYTF. The CDR3 DNA reads as TGTGCCAGCAGTCCCGCATCAGGCTATGGCTACACCTTC.

This chain joins TRBV30 and TRBJ1-5; tentatively, D is TRBD1 (5 bases). V lost 1 base to trimming and J lost 5 bases, with 9 bases between them. The CDR3 is 13 amino acids. Germline V CDR1 and CDR2: GTSNPN, SVGIG (reference sequence). CDR3 nucleotides: TGTGCCTGGAGTGAGGGAGGGGATCAGCCCCAGCATTTT. This encodes CAWSEGGDQPQHF.

The V call is TRBV4-3, the J call TRBJ1-1; the match to TRBD1 covers 9 bases. Germline trimming cut 1 base from V and 4 bases from J; bases unmatched to any gene: 4. CDR1 and CDR2 from the germline V gene are LGHNA and YSLEER. This CDR3 comprises 15 residues. The CDR3 DNA reads TGCGCCAGCAGCCAAGTTCAACAGGGGGCCACTGAAGCTTTCTTT. Encoded protein: CASSQVQQGATEAFF.

V is TRBV14 and J is TRBJ2-1, with 9 bases matching TRBD2. The CDR3 runs 17 residues. CDR1 is SGHDN and CDR2 is FVKESK in the germline V gene. V lost 2 bases and J lost 4; bases outside the gene matches: 9. The CDR3 bases are TGTGCCAGCAGCCAAAGAGCGGGAGGACTAAAATACAATGAGCAGTTCTTC. Translating it yields CASSQRAGGLKYNEQFF. Full variable domain (remainder filled in from reference TRBV14 and TRBJ2-1): EAGVTQFPSHSVIEKGQTVTLRCDPISGHDNLYWYRRVMGKEIKFLLHFVKESKQDESGMPNNRFLAERTGGTYSTLKVQPAELEDSGVYFCASSQRAGGLKYNEQFFGPGTRLTVL.

V and J are TRBV4-1 and TRBJ2-7; 9 bases agree with TRBD2. This CDR3 has 16 residues. V was clipped by 1 base and J by 0 bases; unmatched bases: 4. Germline V gene sequence: CDR1 MGHRA, CDR2 YSYEKL. The CDR3 region is CASSQVTSGPSYEQYF. CDR3 in DNA: TGCGCCAGCAGCCAAGTAACTAGCGGGCCCTCCTACGAGCAGTACTTC.

The chain is built from TRBV14 and TRBJ2-2, with TRBD2 as a possible D gene (6 bases). Germline V gives CDR1 SGHDN, CDR2 FVKESK. The V gene lost 0 bases and the J gene lost 6 bases, with 11 bases spanning the gap. This CDR3 has 15 residues. The CDR3 here is CASSQDSREAGELFF. The CDR3 DNA reads TGTGCCAGCAGCCAAGATAGTAGGGAGGCCGGGGAGCTGTTTTTT.